The sequence of this T cell receptor (beta chain) was determined in a study of blood T cell repertoires in COVID-19. Overall study context: Acute-phase and convalescent COVID-19 samples originated in the United States, Italy and Spain. Sample material is recorded as cDNA or gDNA derived from T cells, B-cell-depleted T cells, or PBMCs.

Germline V gene sequence: CDR1 SGHRS, CDR2 YFSETQ. V shed 0 bases and J 5 bases; nucleotides not matched to a gene: 1. The CDR3 loop spans 15 amino acids. The authors' processing: Reference gene primer amplification yielded estimated nucleated cell counts. Using immunoSEQ multiplex PCR, the repertoire was profiled, and TCRdb retains in-frame clones only, with some absent. The D gene and trimming were derived from the DNA, and the V and J assignments and clone size from that table. The table lists 250,000 to 350,000 clones, 89% of them singletons. Sequenced input: peripheral blood. The sequence was collected from a woman aged 55-69 years with acute or convalescent COVID-19. V usage is TRBV5-1 and J usage is TRBJ2-2; 10 bases fit TRBD1. The CDR3 spells CASSLGDRGTGELFF. In DNA form, the CDR3 reads TGCGCCAGCAGCTTGGGGGACAGGGGTACCGGGGAGCTGTTTTTT.